A selection of T cell receptor beta chains follows, all from one sample in a study of post-analysis software for immune sequencing data. Each CDR3 protein is one row after TCRdb ran MiXCR on the PCR reads. This sample has hundreds of thousands of distinct CDR3 sequences, with 30% found just once. The sample taken for sequencing was blood. Receptors were obtained from a girl aged 10 to 17 with multiple sclerosis. Each CDR3 is given with its conserved first and last residue. A D gene is named only where the DNA matches it firmly. Expanded clones are given a class, and other clones once, few, many or no size at all.

d_gene	j_gene	v_gene	abundance	CDR3aa	CDR3nt
TRBD2	TRBJ2-5	TRBV4-1	NA	CASSQSSGGKETQYF	TGCGCCAGCAGCCAATCTAGCGGGGGGAAAGAGACCCAGTACTTC
NA	TRBJ2-5	TRBV10-3	few	CAISKQGRWETQYF	TGTGCCATCAGTAAACAGGGTCGGTGGGAGACCCAGTACTTC
NA	TRBJ2-7	TRBV20-1	once	CSATGSTYEQYF	TGCAGCGCTACAGGGTCGACCTACGAGCAGTACTTC
TRBD1	TRBJ1-5	TRBV27	many	CASRRGQGSNQPQHF	TGTGCCAGCAGGAGGGGACAGGGGAGCAATCAGCCCCAGCATTTT
TRBD1	TRBJ2-3	TRBV7-9	NA	CASSTRDRATDTQYF	TGTGCCAGCAGCACCCGGGACAGGGCCACAGATACGCAGTATTTT
TRBD2	TRBJ2-1	TRBV7-2	many	CASSLVPSGSLNEQFF	TGTGCCAGCAGCTTAGTCCCTAGCGGGAGTTTAAATGAGCAGTTCTTC
NA	TRBJ2-3	TRBV12-3/TRBV12-4	few	CASRVGSSDTQYF	TGTGCCAGCAGGGTAGGAAGTTCAGATACGCAGTATTTT
TRBD2	TRBJ2-1	TRBV7-2	few	CASSSQGLGRGDEQFF	TGTGCCAGCAGCTCACAAGGACTAGGTCGCGGCGATGAGCAGTTCTTC
TRBD2	TRBJ2-5	TRBV20-1	NA	CSARDTGGLAGLSSYGQYF	TGCAGTGCTAGAGATACCGGGGGACTAGCGGGCTTGAGCTCCTACGGGCAGTACTTC
NA	TRBJ2-1	TRBV6-4	few	CASPPLTEERILFYNEQFF	TGTGCCAGCCCACCGTTAACCGAAGAGCGGATCCTTTTCTACAATGAGCAGTTCTTC
TRBD1	TRBJ2-5	TRBV20-1	few	CSAIEPLNRGQETQYF	TGCAGTGCTATCGAGCCTTTAAACAGGGGGCAGGAGACCCAGTACTTC